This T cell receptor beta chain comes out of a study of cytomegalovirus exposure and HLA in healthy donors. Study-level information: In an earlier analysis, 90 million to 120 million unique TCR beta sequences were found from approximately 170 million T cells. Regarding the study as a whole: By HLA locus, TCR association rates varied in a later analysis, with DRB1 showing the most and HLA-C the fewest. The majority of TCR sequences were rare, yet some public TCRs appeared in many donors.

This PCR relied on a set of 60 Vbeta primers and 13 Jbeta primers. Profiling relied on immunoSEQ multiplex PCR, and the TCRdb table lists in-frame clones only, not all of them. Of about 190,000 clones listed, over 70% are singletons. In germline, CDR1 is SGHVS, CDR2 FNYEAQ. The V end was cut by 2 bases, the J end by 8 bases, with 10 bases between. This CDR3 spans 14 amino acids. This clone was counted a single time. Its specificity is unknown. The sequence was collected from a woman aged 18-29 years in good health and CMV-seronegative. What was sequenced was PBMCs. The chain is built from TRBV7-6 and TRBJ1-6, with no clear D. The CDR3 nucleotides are TGTGCCAGCAGCTTATCCAGACTTGATTCACCCCTCCACTTT. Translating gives CASSLSRLDSPLHF.